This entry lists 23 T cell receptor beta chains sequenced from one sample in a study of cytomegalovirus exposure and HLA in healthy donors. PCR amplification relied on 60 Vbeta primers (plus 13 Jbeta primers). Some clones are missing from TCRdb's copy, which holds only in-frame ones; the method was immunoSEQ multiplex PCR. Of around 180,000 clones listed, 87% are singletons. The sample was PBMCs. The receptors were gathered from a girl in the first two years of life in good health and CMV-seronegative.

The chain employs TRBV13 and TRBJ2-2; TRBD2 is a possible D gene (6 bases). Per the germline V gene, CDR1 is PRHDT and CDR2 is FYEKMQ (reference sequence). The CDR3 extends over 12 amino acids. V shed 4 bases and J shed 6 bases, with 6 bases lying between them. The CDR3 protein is CASSSGAGELFF. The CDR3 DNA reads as TGTGCCAGCAGCTCGGGAGCCGGGGAGCTGTTTTTT.

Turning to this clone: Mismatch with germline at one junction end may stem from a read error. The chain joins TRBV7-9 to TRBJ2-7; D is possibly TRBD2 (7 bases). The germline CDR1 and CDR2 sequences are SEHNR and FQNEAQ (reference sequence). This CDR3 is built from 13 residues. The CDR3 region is CSSSPGGRSEQYF. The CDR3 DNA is TGTTCCAGCAGCCCCGGGGGGCGGTCAGAGCAGTACTTC.

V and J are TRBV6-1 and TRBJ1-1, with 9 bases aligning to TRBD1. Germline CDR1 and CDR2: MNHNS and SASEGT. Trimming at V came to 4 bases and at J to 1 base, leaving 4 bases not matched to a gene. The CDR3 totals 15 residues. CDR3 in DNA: TGTGCCAGCAGTGTTACGACAGGGGGGAACACTGAAGCTTTCTTT. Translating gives CASSVTTGGNTEAFF.

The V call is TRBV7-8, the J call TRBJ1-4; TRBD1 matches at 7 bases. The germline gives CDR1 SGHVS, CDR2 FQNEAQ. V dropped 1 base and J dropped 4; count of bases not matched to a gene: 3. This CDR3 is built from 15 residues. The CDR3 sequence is CASSLGRGLNEKLFF. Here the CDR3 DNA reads TGTGCCAGCAGCTTAGGGAGGGGGCTTAATGAAAAACTGTTTTTT. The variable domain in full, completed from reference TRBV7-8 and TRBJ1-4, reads GAGVSQSPRYKVAKRGQDVALRCDPISGHVSLFWYQQALGQGPEFLTYFQNEAQLDKSGLPSDRFFAERPEGSVSTLKIQRTQQEDSAVYLCASSLGRGLNEKLFFGSGTQLSVL.

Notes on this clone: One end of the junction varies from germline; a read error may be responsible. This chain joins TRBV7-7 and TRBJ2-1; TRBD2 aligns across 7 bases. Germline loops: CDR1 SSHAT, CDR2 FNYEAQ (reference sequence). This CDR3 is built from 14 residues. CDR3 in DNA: TGTGCTAGCAGCTTAGATCCGGGAGGCGATGAGCAGTTCTTC. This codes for CASSLDPGGDEQFF.

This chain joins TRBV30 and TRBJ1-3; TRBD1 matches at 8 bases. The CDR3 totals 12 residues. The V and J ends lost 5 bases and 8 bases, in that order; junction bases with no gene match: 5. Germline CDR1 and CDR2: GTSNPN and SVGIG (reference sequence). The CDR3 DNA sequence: TGTGCCTGGGGACAGGGTTCGGACACCATATATTTT. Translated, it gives CAWGQGSDTIYF.

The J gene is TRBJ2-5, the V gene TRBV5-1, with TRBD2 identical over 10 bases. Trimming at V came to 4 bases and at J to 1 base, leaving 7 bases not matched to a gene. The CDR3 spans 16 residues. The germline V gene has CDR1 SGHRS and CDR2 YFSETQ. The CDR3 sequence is CASSEYSGRTQETQYF. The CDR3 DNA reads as TGCGCCAGCAGCGAATATAGCGGGAGGACCCAAGAGACCCAGTACTTC.

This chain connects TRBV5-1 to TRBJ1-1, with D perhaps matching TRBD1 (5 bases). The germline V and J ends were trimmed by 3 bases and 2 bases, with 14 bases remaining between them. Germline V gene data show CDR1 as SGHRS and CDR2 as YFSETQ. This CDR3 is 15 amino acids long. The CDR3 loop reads CASSWAGGGNTEAFF. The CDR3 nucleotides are TGCGCCAGCAGCTGGGCTGGGGGGGGTAACACTGAAGCTTTCTTT. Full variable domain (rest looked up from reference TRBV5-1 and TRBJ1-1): KAGVTQTPRYLIKTRGQQVTLSCSPISGHRSVSWYQQTPGQGLQFLFEYFSETQRNKGNFPGRFSGRQFSNSRSEMNVSTLELGDSALYLCASSWAGGGNTEAFFGQGTRLTVV.

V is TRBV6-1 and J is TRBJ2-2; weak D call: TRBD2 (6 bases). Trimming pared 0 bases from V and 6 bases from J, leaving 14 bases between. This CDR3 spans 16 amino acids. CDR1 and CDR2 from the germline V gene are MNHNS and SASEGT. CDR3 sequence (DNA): TGTGCCAGCAGTGAAGCGCTGTTTCGGGGGTCCGGGGAGCTGTTTTTT. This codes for CASSEALFRGSGELFF.

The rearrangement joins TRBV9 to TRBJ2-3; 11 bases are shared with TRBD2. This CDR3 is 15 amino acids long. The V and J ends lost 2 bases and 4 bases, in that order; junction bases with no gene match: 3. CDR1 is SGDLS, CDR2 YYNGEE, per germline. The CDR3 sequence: CASSVGSGGADTQYF. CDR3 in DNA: TGTGCCAGCAGCGTTGGTAGCGGGGGGGCAGATACGCAGTATTTT.

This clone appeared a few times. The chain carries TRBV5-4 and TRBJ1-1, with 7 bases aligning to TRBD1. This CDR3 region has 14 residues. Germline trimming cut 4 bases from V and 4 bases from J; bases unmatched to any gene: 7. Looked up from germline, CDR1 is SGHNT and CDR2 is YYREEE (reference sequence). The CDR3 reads CASSPGGMGTEAFF. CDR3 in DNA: TGTGCCAGCAGCCCAGGGGGGATGGGCACTGAAGCTTTCTTT.

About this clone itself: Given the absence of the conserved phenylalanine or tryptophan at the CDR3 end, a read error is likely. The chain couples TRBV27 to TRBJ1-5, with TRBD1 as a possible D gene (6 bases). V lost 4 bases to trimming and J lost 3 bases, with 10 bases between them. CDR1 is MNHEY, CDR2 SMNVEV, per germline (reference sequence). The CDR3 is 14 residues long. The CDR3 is CASSSQGINQPQHV. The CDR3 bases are TGTGCCAGCAGTTCTCAGGGGATCAATCAGCCCCAGCATGTT.

The CDR3 DNA sequence: TGTGCCAGCAGTTACTCTTGGACAGGGGCGACCTACGAGCAGTACTTC. Amino acid sequence: CASSYSWTGATYEQYF. The rearrangement links TRBV6-5 to TRBJ2-7; 9 positions match TRBD1. Germline loops: CDR1 MNHEY, CDR2 SVGAGI. Unmatched junction bases numbered 5, after V lost 0 bases and J lost 2 bases. This CDR3 is built from 16 residues.

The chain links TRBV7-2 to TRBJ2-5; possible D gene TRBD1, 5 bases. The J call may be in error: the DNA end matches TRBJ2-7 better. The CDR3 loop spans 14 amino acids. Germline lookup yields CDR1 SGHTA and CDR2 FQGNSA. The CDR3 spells CASSLGGKSYEQYF. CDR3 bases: TGTGCCAGCAGCTTAGGGGGCAAATCCTACGAGCAGTACTTC.

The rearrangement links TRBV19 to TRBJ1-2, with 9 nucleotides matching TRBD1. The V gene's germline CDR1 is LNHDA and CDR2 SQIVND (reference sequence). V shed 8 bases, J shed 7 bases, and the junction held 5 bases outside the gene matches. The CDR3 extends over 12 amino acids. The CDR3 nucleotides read TGTGCCAGTGGGGACAGGGAGGGTGGCTACACCTTC. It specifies CASGDREGGYTF.

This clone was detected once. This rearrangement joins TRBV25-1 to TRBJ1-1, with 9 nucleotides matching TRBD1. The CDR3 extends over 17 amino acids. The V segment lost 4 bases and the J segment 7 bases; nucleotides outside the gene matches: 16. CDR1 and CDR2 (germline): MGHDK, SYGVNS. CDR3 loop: CASSAKLGTGQGDEAFF. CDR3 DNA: TGTGCCAGCAGTGCCAAATTGGGGACAGGGCAAGGAGATGAAGCTTTCTTT.

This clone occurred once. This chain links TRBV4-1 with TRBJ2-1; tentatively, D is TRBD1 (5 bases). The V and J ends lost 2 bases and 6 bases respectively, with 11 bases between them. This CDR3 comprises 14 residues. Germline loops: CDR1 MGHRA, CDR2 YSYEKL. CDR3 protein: CASSQPWGSNEQFF. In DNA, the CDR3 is TGCGCCAGCAGCCAACCGTGGGGCTCCAATGAGCAGTTCTTC.

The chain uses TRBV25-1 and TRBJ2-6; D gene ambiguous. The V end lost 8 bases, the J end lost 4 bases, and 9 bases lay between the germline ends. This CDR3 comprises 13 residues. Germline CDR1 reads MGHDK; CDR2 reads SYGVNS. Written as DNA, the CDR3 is TGTGCCAGCGGCAACGCCGGGGCCAACGTCCTGACTTTC. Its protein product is CASGNAGANVLTF.

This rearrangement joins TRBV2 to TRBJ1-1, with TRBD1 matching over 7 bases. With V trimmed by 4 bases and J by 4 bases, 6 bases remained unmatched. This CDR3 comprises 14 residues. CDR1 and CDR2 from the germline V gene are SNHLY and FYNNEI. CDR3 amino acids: CASSVRGLGTEAFF. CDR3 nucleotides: TGTGCCAGCAGTGTGAGGGGGCTGGGCACTGAAGCTTTCTTT.

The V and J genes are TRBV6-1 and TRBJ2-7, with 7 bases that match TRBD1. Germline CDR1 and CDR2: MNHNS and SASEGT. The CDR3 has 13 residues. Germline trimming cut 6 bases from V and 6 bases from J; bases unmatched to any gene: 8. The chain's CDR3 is CASSDRVGLEQYF. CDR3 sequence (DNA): TGTGCCAGCAGCGACAGGGTCGGGCTCGAGCAGTACTTC.

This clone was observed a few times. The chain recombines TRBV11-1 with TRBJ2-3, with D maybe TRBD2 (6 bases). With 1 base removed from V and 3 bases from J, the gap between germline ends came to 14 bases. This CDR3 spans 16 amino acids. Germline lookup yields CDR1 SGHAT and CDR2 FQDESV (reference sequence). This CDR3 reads CASSLVGLPVTDTQYF. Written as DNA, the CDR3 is TGTGCCAGCAGCTTAGTGGGACTCCCTGTGACAGATACGCAGTATTTT.

CDR3 coding DNA: TGTGCCAGCAGCTTATTCCCCCTAGCGGGAGCCACAGATACGCAGTATTTT. Translation gives CASSLFPLAGATDTQYF. The chain uses TRBV7-2 and TRBJ2-3; 10 bases are a match to TRBD2. The ends lost 2 bases at V and 2 bases at J; junction bases unmatched: 7. The germline V gene encodes CDR1 SGHTA and CDR2 FQGNSA. The CDR3 sequence is 17 residues long. Looking up the rest from reference TRBV7-2 and TRBJ2-3 gives the full variable domain: GAGVSQSPSNKVTEKGKDVELRCDPISGHTALYWYRQSLGQGLEFLIYFQGNSAPDKSGLPSDRFSAERTGGSVSTLTIQRTQQEDSAVYLCASSLFPLAGATDTQYFGPGTRLTVL.

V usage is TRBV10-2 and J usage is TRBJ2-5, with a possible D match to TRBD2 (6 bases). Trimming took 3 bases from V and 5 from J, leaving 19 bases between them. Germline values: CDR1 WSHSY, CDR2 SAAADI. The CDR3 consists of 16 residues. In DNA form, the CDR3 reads TGCGCCAGCAGTGAACAAGGACTAATACCCTCTGAGACCCAGTACTTC. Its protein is CASSEQGLIPSETQYF.